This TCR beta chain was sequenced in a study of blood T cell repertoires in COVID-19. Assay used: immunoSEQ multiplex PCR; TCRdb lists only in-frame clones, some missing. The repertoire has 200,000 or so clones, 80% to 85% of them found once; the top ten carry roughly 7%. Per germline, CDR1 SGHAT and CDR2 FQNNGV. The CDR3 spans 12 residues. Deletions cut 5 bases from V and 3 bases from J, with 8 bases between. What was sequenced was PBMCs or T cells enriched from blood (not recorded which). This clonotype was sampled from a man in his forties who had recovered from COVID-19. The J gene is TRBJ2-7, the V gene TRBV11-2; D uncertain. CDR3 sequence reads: CASSPHSYEQYF. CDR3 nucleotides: TGTGCCAGCAGCCCGCACAGCTACGAGCAGTACTTC.